Below, 23 T cell receptor beta chains from the same sample are listed, as sequenced in a study of human T cells and chemical hapten exposure (dated by TCRdb to 2020 to 2022). Preparation of the library involved RACE. Sequencing used a NextSeq 500. The public reads were reprocessed in TCRdb via fastp at Q25 and MiXCR, keeping in-frame beta chains. Rows are unified per CDR3 protein, each entry keeping the most common DNA and genes. The sample profile shows 180,000 or so distinct CDR3 sequences; approximately 29% of them were found once. The ten largest clonotypes hold roughly 3% of the sample. The sample's time point label, in plain terms: pre-sensitization, week 0. The treatment or condition label on this specimen signifies: therapeutic diphenylcyclopropenone sensitization with weekly scalp DPC. This specimen was whole blood, taken in connection with sensitization to the hapten diphenylcyclopropenone (DPC). These receptors all come from a woman in her 30s with alopecia areata. Some clones in this sample may be carry-over from other donors' samples.

This clonotype has a handful of counts. This chain links TRBV20-1 with TRBJ2-1; 10 bases line up with TRBD2. Trimming removed 1 base from V and 6 bases from J; junction bases left unmatched: 3. The CDR3 extends over 14 amino acids. CDR1 is DFQATT and CDR2 is SNEGSKA in the germline V gene (reference sequence). The CDR3 sequence: CSARGLAGVNEQFF. CDR3 in DNA: TGCAGTGCTAGAGGACTAGCGGGCGTCAATGAGCAGTTCTTC.

The sample holds a few counts of this clonotype. This chain links TRBV11-3 with TRBJ2-1; D unresolved. V gave up 1 base and J gave up 5 bases, with 9 bases separating them. This CDR3 comprises 14 residues. CDR1 and CDR2 (germline): SGHNT, YENEEA. Written as DNA, the CDR3 is TGTGCCAGCAGCTTAGGGATGGATGACAATGAGCAGTTCTTC. Its protein is CASSLGMDDNEQFF.

This clonotype occurred once. The chain is built from TRBV5-4 and TRBJ2-1, with D perhaps matching TRBD2 (6 bases). With 4 bases removed from V and 6 bases from J, the gap between germline ends came to 17 bases. The germline V gene encodes CDR1 SGHNT and CDR2 YYREEE (reference sequence). CDR3 length: 15 residues. The CDR3 protein is CASSAGTERRNEQFF. The CDR3 region has the DNA TGTGCCAGCAGCGCCGGGACTGAAAGACGCAATGAGCAGTTCTTC. Together with reference TRBV5-4 and TRBJ2-1, the CDR3 gives the full variable domain: ETGVTQSPTHLIKTRGQQVTLRCSSQSGHNTVSWYQQALGQGPQFIFQYYREEENGRGNFPPRFSGLQFPNYSSELNVNALELDDSALYLCASSAGTERRNEQFFGPGTRLTVL.

The chain couples TRBV7-9 to TRBJ2-1; D gene unclear. V was trimmed by 6 bases and J by 9 bases, leaving 9 bases between them. The V gene's germline CDR1 is SEHNR and CDR2 FQNEAQ (reference sequence). The CDR3 totals 11 residues. CDR3 sequence (DNA): TGTGCCAGCAGACCGAAGATTGAGCAGTTCTTC. It codes for CASRPKIEQFF.

This clonotype was observed at least ten times. Relative to the germline gene, one junction end is altered; a read error may explain this. The CDR3 loop is CASSPTAGAGTDTQYF. CDR3 coding DNA: TGTGCTAGCAGCCCAACAGCGGGAGCGGGGACAGATACGCAGTATTTT. The rearrangement joins TRBV7-7 to TRBJ2-3; 8 positions match TRBD2. CDR1 is SSHAT, CDR2 FNYEAQ, per germline (reference sequence). The CDR3 is 16 residues long.

The chain links TRBV3-1 to TRBJ2-5, with TRBD2 as a possible D gene (6 bases). The V and J ends lost 1 base and 5 bases respectively, with 11 bases between them. This CDR3 spans 14 amino acids. CDR1 is LGHDT, CDR2 YNNKEL, per germline (reference sequence). CDR3 loop: CASSQGVGGETQYF. As DNA, the CDR3 is TGTGCCAGCAGCCAAGGCGTCGGAGGGGAGACCCAGTACTTC.

The gene calls are TRBV5-1 and TRBJ1-6; D ambiguous. The germline V and J ends were trimmed by 0 bases and 9 bases, with 13 bases remaining between them. The CDR3 is made up of 15 amino acids. CDR1 and CDR2 (germline): SGHRS, YFSETQ. The CDR3 here is CASSLEEPWGSPLHF. CDR3 nucleotides: TGCGCCAGCAGCTTGGAGGAGCCGTGGGGTTCACCCCTCCACTTT.

This clonotype has more than one count but fewer than ten. This chain links TRBV28 with TRBJ1-1; D gene ambiguous. Germline V gene sequence: CDR1 MDHEN, CDR2 SYDVKM. V was clipped by 6 bases and J by 0 bases, with 11 bases between them. This CDR3 has 14 residues. This CDR3 is CASSPFVMNTEAFF. CDR3 DNA: TGTGCCAGCAGCCCCTTTGTGATGAACACTGAAGCTTTCTTT. Variable domain in full (rest from reference TRBV28 and TRBJ1-1): DVKVTQSSRYLVKRTGEKVFLECVQDMDHENMFWYRQDPGLGLRLIYFSYDVKMKEKGDIPEGYSVSREKKERFSLILESASTNQTSMYLCASSPFVMNTEAFFGQGTRLTVV.

This rearrangement joins TRBV12-3 or TRBV12-4 to TRBJ2-1; 9 nucleotides align to TRBD2. Trimming at V came to 1 base and at J to 5 bases, leaving 9 bases not matched to a gene. The CDR3 is 17 residues long. The CDR3, as DNA: TGTGCCAGCAGTTTAGTTATCTGGCGGGAGGGCCACAATGAGCAGTTCTTC. This sequence encodes CASSLVIWREGHNEQFF.

The CDR3 spells CASTERSSYNEQFF. The DNA for the CDR3 is TGTGCCAGCACCGAGCGGAGCTCCTACAATGAGCAGTTCTTC. V is TRBV12-3 or TRBV12-4 and J is TRBJ2-1, with D possibly matching TRBD2 (5 bases). V lost 7 bases and J 0 bases, leaving 10 bases between the germline ends. The length of the CDR3 is 14 residues.

The chain links TRBV4-1 to TRBJ1-1, with D possibly matching TRBD1 (5 bases). Deletions cut 0 bases from V and 0 bases from J, with 20 bases between. The germline V gene has CDR1 MGHRA and CDR2 YSYEKL. This CDR3 region has 19 residues. The CDR3 here is CASSQEASRVPALNTEAFF. CDR3 coding DNA: TGCGCCAGCAGCCAAGAAGCTTCCAGGGTCCCGGCTCTGAACACTGAAGCTTTCTTT.

CDR3 region: CSARRSSGNTDTQYF. The CDR3 DNA is TGCAGTGCTAGACGGTCTAGCGGGAACACAGATACGCAGTATTTT. The chain links TRBV20-1 to TRBJ2-3; 9 nucleotides line up with TRBD2. V trimming: 2 bases; J trimming: 2 bases; junction bases outside the gene matches: 5. CDR3 length: 15 amino acids. CDR1 is DFQATT and CDR2 is SNEGSKA in the germline V gene (reference sequence).

This clonotype was found many times. The J gene is TRBJ2-5, the V gene TRBV7-3; TRBD2 matches at 8 bases. The CDR3 runs 15 residues. The V and J ends lost 3 bases and 5 bases, in that order; junction bases with no gene match: 8. Looked up from germline, CDR1 is SGHTA and CDR2 is FQGTGA. CDR3 nucleotide sequence: TGTGCCAGCAGCTTGATAGCGGGGAGCGTCGAGACCCAGTACTTC. It encodes CASSLIAGSVETQYF.

This chain uses TRBV20-1 with TRBJ2-1, with 11 bases fitting TRBD2. The junction had 8 bases not matched to a gene; V was cut back by 6 bases and J by 10 bases. The length of the CDR3 is 13 residues. Germline V gene lookup returns CDR1 DFQATT and CDR2 SNEGSKA (reference sequence). CDR3 sequence reads: CSARLAGFWEQFF. The CDR3 bases are TGCAGTGCCAGACTAGCGGGGTTTTGGGAGCAGTTCTTC.

The V gene is TRBV5-1, the J gene TRBJ1-1; D remains unclear. The CDR3 totals 16 residues. The V end was cut by 0 bases, the J end by 0 bases, with 12 bases between. The germline CDR1 and CDR2 sequences are SGHRS and YFSETQ. The CDR3 region is CASSLGHGFMNTEAFF. The CDR3 nucleotides are TGCGCCAGCAGCTTGGGGCACGGTTTCATGAACACTGAAGCTTTCTTT. Full variable domain (remainder filled in from reference TRBV5-1 and TRBJ1-1): KAGVTQTPRYLIKTRGQQVTLSCSPISGHRSVSWYQQTPGQGLQFLFEYFSETQRNKGNFPGRFSGRQFSNSRSEMNVSTLELGDSALYLCASSLGHGFMNTEAFFGQGTRLTVV.

This clonotype was counted a single time. The chain recombines TRBV7-9 with TRBJ2-7; 13 nucleotides align to TRBD2. Per germline, CDR1 SEHNR and CDR2 FQNEAQ (reference sequence). The length of the CDR3 is 14 residues. After removal of 7 bases from V and 13 bases from J, the junction contained 13 bases not matched to a gene. This CDR3 reads CASTPGTSGAIVYF. The CDR3 DNA sequence: TGTGCCAGCACCCCCGGGACTAGCGGGGCCATCGTCTACTTC.

This clonotype was seen a few times. V gene TRBV6-2 or TRBV6-3 combines with J gene TRBJ2-7, with D possibly TRBD1 on 5 matching bases. The CDR3 is made up of 13 amino acids. Per germline, CDR1 MNHEY and CDR2 SVGEGT. V lost 6 bases and J 0 bases, leaving 9 bases between the germline ends. DNA of the CDR3: TGTGCCAGCAGGAGAACAGGCTCCTACGAGCAGTACTTC. Its translation is CASRRTGSYEQYF.

This clonotype has a handful of counts. The chain employs TRBV6-2 or TRBV6-3 and TRBJ2-1, with TRBD2 matching over 7 bases. CDR1 and CDR2 from the germline V gene are MNHEY and SVGEGT. The CDR3 loop spans 14 amino acids. V lost 8 bases, J lost 9 bases, and 13 bases stayed unmatched. The CDR3 DNA is TGTGCCAGCGGGAGGGGAGTCACTCAGAGTGAGCAGTTCTTC. It codes for CASGRGVTQSEQFF.

There are a few counts of this clonotype. J is TRBJ1-3 and V is TRBV28, with D possibly TRBD1 on 5 matching bases. Trimming took off 6 bases at V and 2 bases at J, with 11 bases between the two ends. The germline gives CDR1 MDHEN, CDR2 SYDVKM. CDR3 length equals 14 residues. The CDR3 protein is CASSPGGAGNTIYF. CDR3 DNA: TGTGCCAGCAGCCCGGGGGGGGCTGGAAACACCATATATTTT. The whole variable domain, filled in from reference TRBV28 and TRBJ1-3, reads DVKVTQSSRYLVKRTGEKVFLECVQDMDHENMFWYRQDPGLGLRLIYFSYDVKMKEKGDIPEGYSVSREKKERFSLILESASTNQTSMYLCASSPGGAGNTIYFGEGSWLTVV.

V usage is TRBV4-3 and J usage is TRBJ2-1; the D call may be TRBD1 or TRBD2 (5 bases each). V lost 1 base to trimming and J lost 8 bases, with 18 bases between them. CDR1 and CDR2 (germline): LGHNA, YSLEER. This CDR3 has 16 amino acids. In DNA, the CDR3 is TGCGCCAGCAGCCAAGGAATTGCGGGTCGAGGGGATGAGCAGTTCTTC. Protein: CASSQGIAGRGDEQFF.

The J gene is TRBJ1-4, the V gene TRBV28; the D is unclear. Trimming pared 5 bases from V and 7 bases from J, leaving 11 bases between. Germline values: CDR1 MDHEN, CDR2 SYDVKM. The CDR3 sequence is 13 residues long. CDR3 nucleotide sequence: TGTGCCAGCAGTGGAAGGTCTGGTGAAAAACTGTTTTTT. It yields the protein CASSGRSGEKLFF.

This sequence joins TRBV20-1 and TRBJ1-6; D gene unclear. CDR1 is DFQATT, CDR2 SNEGSKA, per germline (reference sequence). The CDR3 is 12 amino acids. V was shortened by 3 bases and J by 7 bases, with 7 bases between the two germline ends. The CDR3 spells CSASHGNSPLHF. The CDR3 nucleotides read TGCAGTGCTAGTCATGGGAATTCACCCCTCCACTTT.

The chain carries TRBV28 and TRBJ1-1, with D hard to call. Germline CDR1 and CDR2: MDHEN and SYDVKM. Trimming took off 3 bases at V and 4 bases at J, with 9 bases between the two ends. The CDR3 totals 13 residues. Here the CDR3 DNA reads TGTGCCAGCAGTTTTATAACCTCCACTGAAGCTTTCTTT. Its protein is CASSFITSTEAFF.